These 10 T cell receptor beta chains were sequenced from one sample in a study of cytomegalovirus exposure and HLA in healthy donors. The PCR employed 60 Vbeta primers together with 13 Jbeta primers. Sequencing used immunoSEQ multiplex PCR; TCRdb keeps in-frame clones, though not all of them. This table has approximately 150,000 clones, roughly 82% appearing once. Source material: PBMCs. These receptors all stem from a man in his forties or fifties in good health and CMV-seropositive.

This chain uses TRBV29-1 with TRBJ1-1; weak D call: TRBD1 (5 bases). Per the germline V gene, CDR1 is SQVTM and CDR2 is ANQGSEA. This CDR3 is built from 15 residues. The germline V and J ends were trimmed by 6 bases and 5 bases, with 22 bases remaining between them. The CDR3 is CSVPPGGTRWTEAFF. The CDR3 bases are TGCAGCGTCCCTCCCGGGGGGACCAGGTGGACTGAAGCTTTCTTT.

V gene TRBV2 combines with J gene TRBJ1-1, with 9 bases that match TRBD1. The J segment lost 3 bases and the V segment lost 5 bases, leaving 4 bases of the junction unmatched. Germline assignment: CDR1 SNHLY and CDR2 FYNNEI. The CDR3 consists of 14 residues. CDR3 nucleotide sequence: TGTGCCAGCAGTCTAAGGACAGGGGACACTGAAGCTTTCTTT. This translates into CASSLRTGDTEAFF.

V gene TRBV7-9 combines with J gene TRBJ2-1; a possible D gene is TRBD2 (5 bases). This CDR3 has 16 amino acids. Germline V gives CDR1 SEHNR, CDR2 FQNEAQ (reference sequence). Between the trimmed V and J ends, which lost 0 bases and 4 bases, there was a span of 13 bases. The DNA of the CDR3 is TGTGCCAGCAGCTTAGCGGTACTAGGATCTTACAATGAGCAGTTCTTC. This gives the protein CASSLAVLGSYNEQFF.

The chain is built from TRBV10-1 and TRBJ2-1; D not certain. The CDR3 runs 19 residues. Germline CDR1 is WNHNN and CDR2 is SYGVQD (reference sequence). Deletions cut 0 bases from V and 1 base from J, with 19 bases between. CDR3 coding DNA: TGCGCCAGCAGTGAGTCGGCGACAACGGTAGTTCGGTCCTACAATGAGCAGTTCTTC. Translation gives CASSESATTVVRSYNEQFF.

This clone turned up a few times. The chain employs TRBV19 and TRBJ1-2, with a possible D match to TRBD1 (5 bases). The CDR3 is made up of 15 amino acids. Trimming shortened V by 3 bases and J by 8 bases, and 19 bases separated the two germline ends. CDR1 and CDR2 from the germline V gene are LNHDA and SQIVND (reference sequence). The CDR3 is CASSITGPRSGGYTF. The CDR3, as DNA: TGTGCCAGTAGTATCACGGGACCGCGCAGCGGGGGCTACACCTTC. The full variable domain, rest sourced from reference TRBV19 and TRBJ1-2, is DGGITQSPKYLFRKEGQNVTLSCEQNLNHDAMYWYRQDPGQGLRLIYYSQIVNDFQKGDIAEGYSVSREKKESFPLTVTSAQKNPTAFYLCASSITGPRSGGYTFGSGTRLTVV.

This clone occurred a few times. The rearrangement joins TRBV7-6 to TRBJ2-7; TRBD1 agrees at 12 bases. This CDR3 comprises 15 residues. Germline V CDR1 and CDR2: SGHVS, FNYEAQ. V shed 4 bases, J shed 5 bases, and the junction held 6 bases outside the gene matches. The CDR3 reads CASSSSGTGGDEQYF. In DNA, the CDR3 is TGTGCCAGCAGCTCATCCGGGACAGGGGGCGACGAGCAGTACTTC.

This clone has only a few counts. The rearrangement uses TRBV7-2 and TRBJ1-2, with TRBD1 matching 7 bases. The CDR3 totals 16 residues. J lost 1 base, V lost 10 bases, and 15 bases had no gene match. Germline CDR1 and CDR2: SGHTA and FQGNSA. The CDR3 DNA sequence: TGTGCCAATCGAAGGACAGGAGCGATACTTAACTATGGCTACACCTTC. Translation: CANRRTGAILNYGYTF.

CDR3: CASSQDRAPSSAEAFF. CDR3 nucleotides: TGTGCCAGCAGCCAAGACAGGGCCCCGTCGAGCGCTGAAGCTTTCTTT. The rearrangement links TRBV4-2 to TRBJ1-1; weak D call: TRBD1 (5 bases). CDR3 length: 16 amino acids. The V end lost 0 bases, the J end lost 6 bases, and 17 bases lay between the germline ends. Germline V gene lookup returns CDR1 LGHNA and CDR2 YNFKEQ.

This clone has just a few counts. V and J are TRBV7-2 and TRBJ1-5; D gene uncertain. The CDR3 is made up of 15 amino acids. The V and J ends lost 8 bases and 0 bases respectively, with 14 bases between them. Germline V gene sequence: CDR1 SGHTA, CDR2 FQGNSA. The CDR3 region is CASSQVGISNQPQHF. CDR3 DNA sequence: TGTGCCAGCTCGCAGGTGGGCATTAGCAATCAGCCCCAGCATTTT. Filled out from reference TRBV7-2 and TRBJ1-5, the complete variable domain reads GAGVSQSPSNKVTEKGKDVELRCDPISGHTALYWYRQSLGQGLEFLIYFQGNSAPDKSGLPSDRFSAERTGGSVSTLTIQRTQQEDSAVYLCASSQVGISNQPQHFGDGTRLSIL.

The chain uses TRBV7-8 and TRBJ1-3; TRBD1 matches at 7 bases. This CDR3 has 17 amino acids. Trimming cost V 5 bases and J 0 bases; bases outside gene matches: 10. The V gene's germline CDR1 is SGHVS and CDR2 FQNEAQ. CDR3 amino acids: CASSTRTGAYSGNTIYF. The CDR3 nucleotides are TGTGCCAGCAGCACCCGGACAGGCGCATACTCTGGAAACACCATATATTTT. Using reference TRBV7-8 and TRBJ1-3 for the parts outside the CDR3, the full variable domain is GAGVSQSPRYKVAKRGQDVALRCDPISGHVSLFWYQQALGQGPEFLTYFQNEAQLDKSGLPSDRFFAERPEGSVSTLKIQRTQQEDSAVYLCASSTRTGAYSGNTIYFGEGSWLTVV.